This T cell receptor beta chain was sequenced in a study of cytomegalovirus exposure and HLA in healthy donors. V was clipped by 6 bases and J by 2 bases, with 11 bases between them. The CDR3 is 13 residues long. Germline V gene sequence: CDR1 WSHSY, CDR2 SAAADI. Findings and caveats of the study: Most TCR sequences proved rare, with some public TCRs found in many donors.

This clone was detected a few times. No antigen is known for it. This PCR relied on a set of 60 Vbeta primers and 13 Jbeta primers. Method: immunoSEQ multiplex PCR; TCRdb's copy keeps in-frame clones and lacks some. The sample has some 150,000 clones, 82% seen once. The clonotype was recovered from a woman between 45 and 60 years old in good health and CMV-seropositive. J is TRBJ2-7 and V is TRBV10-2; D perhaps matches TRBD1 (6 bases). What was sequenced was PBMCs. The CDR3 coding sequence is TGCGCCAGCAGAGCAGGGGATACCTACGAGCAGTACTTC. It encodes CASRAGDTYEQYF.